Following are 28 T cell receptor beta chains from one sample sequenced in a study of radiotherapy plus CTLA-4 blockade in lung cancer. Measured with immunoSEQ multiplex PCR; TCRdb has only the in-frame clones, and not every one. Of 55,000 to 65,000 clones listed, around 69% are singletons. The sequences come from peripheral blood, collected from a patient treated with radiotherapy plus ipilimumab. The receptors originated from a human donor with non-small cell lung cancer who had a complete response to radiotherapy plus ipilimumab.

This clone appeared a few times. V usage is TRBV7-2 and J usage is TRBJ1-3, with 7 nucleotides matching TRBD1. This CDR3 has 16 residues. The trim removed 2 bases at V and 5 bases at J, leaving 9 bases unmatched. Germline V gene data show CDR1 as SGHTA and CDR2 as FQGNSA. In DNA, the CDR3 is TGTGCCAGCAGCTTACTAACAGGGGTGAATAGAAACACCATATATTTT. Protein: CASSLLTGVNRNTIYF. Together with reference TRBV7-2 and TRBJ1-3, the CDR3 gives the full variable domain: GAGVSQSPSNKVTEKGKDVELRCDPISGHTALYWYRQSLGQGLEFLIYFQGNSAPDKSGLPSDRFSAERTGGSVSTLTIQRTQQEDSAVYLCASSLLTGVNRNTIYFGEGSWLTVV.

The chain combines TRBV2 with TRBJ1-4, with D perhaps matching TRBD1 (6 bases). Per the germline V gene, CDR1 is SNHLY and CDR2 is FYNNEI. The length of the CDR3 is 14 residues. Trimming removed 8 bases from V and 5 bases from J, with 15 bases in between. CDR3 nucleotides: TGTGCCAGCCGTTTGGGGGGGGCCAATGAAAAACTGTTTTTT. Protein product: CASRLGGANEKLFF.

The chain couples TRBV7-2 to TRBJ1-5; 9 bases match TRBD1. This CDR3 contains 16 residues. Unmatched junction bases numbered 7, after V lost 0 bases and J lost 7 bases. In germline, CDR1 is SGHTA, CDR2 FQGNSA. CDR3 bases: TGTGCCAGCAGCTTAGCACCTACAGGGGGCGGACAGCCCCAGCATTTT. As protein: CASSLAPTGGGQPQHF.

This rearrangement joins TRBV27 to TRBJ1-1; no reliable D call. CDR1 and CDR2 from the germline V gene are MNHEY and SMNVEV (reference sequence). This CDR3 spans 11 amino acids. V shed 3 bases and J shed 9 bases, with 8 bases lying between them. CDR3 bases: TGTGCCAGCAGTTTCAATCAGAAAGCTTTCTTT. Protein: CASSFNQKAFF.

This clone was observed a handful of times. This chain uses TRBV10-3 with TRBJ2-7, with D maybe TRBD1 (5 bases). This CDR3 has 12 amino acids. The V end was cut by 5 bases, the J end by 1 base, with 6 bases between. Germline CDR1 ENHRY, CDR2 SYGVKD. CDR3 DNA sequence: TGTGCCATCAGTCGACAGTCCTACGAGCAGTACTTC. Translated: CAISRQSYEQYF.

This clone was detected a few times. V and J are TRBV7-9 and TRBJ2-1, with D maybe TRBD2 (5 bases). Germline CDR1 reads SEHNR; CDR2 reads FQNEAQ (reference sequence). The CDR3 has 14 amino acids. V lost 1 base to trimming and J lost 8 bases, with 12 bases between them. CDR3 protein: CASSLDYGNHEQFF. The CDR3, as DNA: TGTGCCAGCAGCTTAGATTACGGGAACCATGAGCAGTTCTTC. Using reference TRBV7-9 and TRBJ2-1 for the parts outside the CDR3, the full variable domain is DTGVSQNPRHKITKRGQNVTFRCDPISEHNRLYWYRQTLGQGPEFLTYFQNEAQLEKSRLLSDRFSAERPKGSFSTLEIQRTEQGDSAMYLCASSLDYGNHEQFFGPGTRLTVL.

In DNA, the CDR3 is TGTGCCAGCAGCGGGGTTCTTTCGGCGGGACAGGGGTACGAGCAGTACTTC. Residues: CASSGVLSAGQGYEQYF. The V gene is TRBV27, the J gene TRBJ2-7, with 10 bases lining up with TRBD1. CDR1 and CDR2 (germline): MNHEY, SMNVEV (reference sequence). V dropped 6 bases and J dropped 4; count of bases not matched to a gene: 15. This CDR3 region has 17 residues.

V is TRBV11-2 and J is TRBJ2-7; TRBD2 matches 8 bases. CDR1 and CDR2 (germline): SGHAT, FQNNGV. This CDR3 spans 15 amino acids. Losses at the gene ends were 3 bases for V and 1 base for J; bases not matched to a gene: 5. The CDR3: CASSFGSGGSYEQYF. The CDR3 nucleotides are TGTGCCAGCAGCTTTGGGAGCGGGGGTTCCTACGAGCAGTACTTC.

The table lists this clone with a few counts. The genes are TRBV29-1 and TRBJ1-3, with D unclear. CDR3 length: 13 residues. Germline V gene sequence: CDR1 SQVTM, CDR2 ANQGSEA. Trimming pared 4 bases from V and 0 bases from J, leaving 7 bases between. CDR3 amino acids: CSVVGGSGNTIYF. The CDR3 nucleotides are TGCAGCGTTGTCGGCGGCTCTGGAAACACCATATATTTT.

The chain has TRBV11-2 and TRBJ1-5, with D perhaps TRBD1 (6 bases). The germline V and J ends were trimmed by 0 bases and 4 bases, with 13 bases remaining between them. The CDR3 has 16 amino acids. Germline CDR1 and CDR2: SGHAT and FQNNGV. As DNA, the CDR3 is TGTGCCAGCAGCTTAGAAGCAGGGGTCGTAAATCAGCCCCAGCATTTT. Translating it yields CASSLEAGVVNQPQHF.

A few counts support this clone. The rearrangement joins TRBV5-5 to TRBJ2-3; TRBD1 is a possible D gene (5 bases). The CDR3 spans 16 residues. CDR1 is SGHKS and CDR2 is YYEKEE in the germline V gene (reference sequence). Trimming took off 4 bases at V and 0 bases at J, with 15 bases between the two ends. The CDR3 spells CASSPWAGPSTDTQYF. CDR3 in DNA: TGTGCCAGCAGCCCATGGGCAGGGCCTAGCACAGATACGCAGTATTTT.

This chain links TRBV4-3 with TRBJ2-5, with 8 bases aligning to TRBD2. Looked up from germline, CDR1 is LGHNA and CDR2 is YSLEER. CDR3 length: 16 residues. The V and J ends lost 5 bases and 4 bases, in that order; junction bases with no gene match: 12. CDR3 sequence: CASSVRGGRFGETQYF. CDR3 nucleotides: TGCGCCAGCAGCGTACGGGGGGGCCGGTTTGGAGAGACCCAGTACTTC.

Only a few counts were recorded for this clone. This chain uses TRBV4-1 with TRBJ2-5; 7 bases agree with TRBD2. The junction had 9 bases not matched to a gene; V was cut back by 1 base and J by 4 bases. This CDR3 contains 16 residues. The germline CDR1 and CDR2 sequences are MGHRA and YSYEKL. The DNA for the CDR3 is TGCGCCAGCAGCCAAGGAGGATGGGGGGGAGGAGAGACCCAGTACTTC. Protein product: CASSQGGWGGGETQYF.

This clone was found a few times. The chain combines TRBV2 with TRBJ2-1; TRBD1 agrees at 9 bases. This CDR3 is 14 amino acids long. CDR1 and CDR2 from the germline V gene are SNHLY and FYNNEI. V dropped 9 bases and J dropped 7; count of bases not matched to a gene: 10. The CDR3 loop reads CARGSPQGANEQFF. As DNA, the CDR3 is TGTGCCAGAGGGAGTCCACAGGGGGCAAATGAGCAGTTCTTC.

This chain connects TRBV6-1 to TRBJ1-6, with a possible D match to TRBD1 (5 bases). CDR1 is MNHNS and CDR2 is SASEGT in the germline V gene. V was clipped by 6 bases and J by 10 bases, with 10 bases between them. The CDR3 consists of 12 residues. This chain's CDR3 is CASRGWGSPLHF. For the CDR3, the DNA is TGTGCCAGCAGAGGATGGGGCTCACCCCTCCACTTT.

The chain couples TRBV5-6 to TRBJ2-2; D is possibly TRBD2 (5 bases). This CDR3 spans 16 amino acids. Trimming removed 2 bases from V and 4 bases from J, with 15 bases in between. Per germline, CDR1 SGHDT and CDR2 YYEEEE. DNA of the CDR3: TGTGCCAGCAGCTTACGACGGGGAAAGGGCACCGGGGAGCTGTTTTTT. Translation: CASSLRRGKGTGELFF.

This chain connects TRBV5-1 to TRBJ1-4, with a weak D call TRBD1 (5 bases). The CDR3 totals 15 residues. Between the trimmed V and J ends, which lost 0 bases and 8 bases, there was a span of 14 bases. Per the germline V gene, CDR1 is SGHRS and CDR2 is YFSETQ. DNA of the CDR3: TGCGCCAGCAGCTTGGAAGCGCGGGGGAGGGAAAAACTGTTTTTT. Encoded protein: CASSLEARGREKLFF.

This chain connects TRBV9 to TRBJ2-7; 7 bases are shared with TRBD1. V lost 3 bases to trimming and J lost 3 bases; unmatched junction nucleotides: 6. There are 14 residues in the CDR3. CDR1 is SGDLS, CDR2 YYNGEE, per germline. The DNA of the CDR3 is TGTGCCAGCAGCGGCCGGGACAGCAGCTACGAGCAGTACTTC. It specifies CASSGRDSSYEQYF.

This clone has just one count. The genes are TRBV19 and TRBJ2-7, with D maybe TRBD1 (6 bases). Germline V gene lookup returns CDR1 LNHDA and CDR2 SQIVND (reference sequence). V lost 3 bases, J lost 2 bases, and 14 bases lay in between. The CDR3 consists of 15 residues. CDR3 coding DNA: TGTGCCAGTAGTATCGGCCAGGGGAGCGCCTACGAGCAGTACTTC. This sequence encodes CASSIGQGSAYEQYF. The full variable domain, in which reference TRBV19 and TRBJ2-7 provide the parts outside the CDR3, is DGGITQSPKYLFRKEGQNVTLSCEQNLNHDAMYWYRQDPGQGLRLIYYSQIVNDFQKGDIAEGYSVSREKKESFPLTVTSAQKNPTAFYLCASSIGQGSAYEQYFGPGTRLTVT.

The J gene is TRBJ2-5, the V gene TRBV7-2; perhaps TRBD2 as D (6 bases). The length of the CDR3 is 12 residues. Germline V gene lookup returns CDR1 SGHTA and CDR2 FQGNSA. The V end lost 5 bases, the J end lost 8 bases, and 12 bases lay between the germline ends. This CDR3 reads CASSTGLSTQYF. DNA for the CDR3: TGTGCCAGCAGCACGGGACTTTCTACCCAGTACTTC.

The CDR3 DNA sequence: TGCAGCGTTCGGACAGGGACGGGAGTCAATGAGCAGTTCTTC. Its protein is CSVRTGTGVNEQFF. This rearrangement joins TRBV29-1 to TRBJ2-1; the match to TRBD1 covers 8 bases. The CDR3 spans 14 residues. Germline trimming cut 5 bases from V and 6 bases from J; bases unmatched to any gene: 9. The V gene's germline CDR1 is SQVTM and CDR2 ANQGSEA.

V is TRBV18 and J is TRBJ2-7; D is possibly TRBD2 (6 bases). V was shortened by 3 bases and J by 6 bases, with 18 bases between the two germline ends. CDR1 is KGHSH, CDR2 LQKENI, per germline. This CDR3 region has 15 residues. CDR3: CASSPQGTGFGEQYF. In DNA, the CDR3 is TGTGCCAGCTCACCTCAAGGGACTGGTTTTGGCGAGCAGTACTTC.

V and J are TRBV10-3 and TRBJ2-5, with TRBD2 matching 10 bases. The CDR3 contains 15 residues. V shed 2 bases and J 5 bases; nucleotides not matched to a gene: 5. In germline, CDR1 is ENHRY, CDR2 SYGVKD. CDR3 sequence: CAISEPGLAMETQYF. The CDR3 DNA follows: TGTGCCATCAGTGAGCCGGGACTAGCGATGGAGACCCAGTACTTC.

The chain joins TRBV7-3 to TRBJ1-5; a weak D match, TRBD1 (5 bases). The CDR3 has 14 residues. Germline loops: CDR1 SGHTA, CDR2 FQGTGA. V was trimmed by 5 bases and J by 2 bases, leaving 10 bases between them. In DNA, the CDR3 is TGTGCCAGCAGCCTCCAGGGTCGCAATCAGCCCCAGCATTTT. It codes for CASSLQGRNQPQHF.

The CDR3 DNA reads TGTGCCAGCAGCGCGAGACAGGGGAGGACGGGATCCTACGAGCAGTACTTC. It codes for CASSARQGRTGSYEQYF. This sequence joins TRBV9 and TRBJ2-7, with 8 bases aligning to TRBD1. V dropped 3 bases and J dropped 1; count of bases not matched to a gene: 12. Germline loops: CDR1 SGDLS, CDR2 YYNGEE. CDR3 size: 17 residues.

The chain joins TRBV28 to TRBJ2-5, with 8 positions matching TRBD2. This CDR3 has 17 residues. Unmatched junction bases numbered 15, after V lost 3 bases and J lost 6 bases. Germline lookup yields CDR1 MDHEN and CDR2 SYDVKM. Here the CDR3 DNA reads TGTGCCAGCAGTTTGGGGGGCGGGAGGCGGGATAGGAAGACCCAGTACTTC. As protein: CASSLGGGRRDRKTQYF.

The chain uses TRBV10-1 and TRBJ1-6; D gene ambiguous. V was clipped by 4 bases and J by 4 bases, with 8 bases between them. The CDR3 extends over 14 amino acids. The germline CDR1 and CDR2 sequences are WNHNN and SYGVQD (reference sequence). CDR3 bases: TGCGCCAGCAGTGGGGAGGGTTATAATTCACCCCTCCACTTT. Translation: CASSGEGYNSPLHF.

The CDR3 DNA follows: TGTGCCAGTAGTATTATAGGGCCCGGGACTACAAACTCCTACAATGAGCAGTTCTTC. This translates into CASSIIGPGTTNSYNEQFF. V and J are TRBV19 and TRBJ2-1; 7 nucleotides agree with TRBD2. CDR3 length: 19 amino acids. V shed 3 bases and J 0 bases; nucleotides not matched to a gene: 14. The V gene's germline CDR1 is LNHDA and CDR2 SQIVND (reference sequence).